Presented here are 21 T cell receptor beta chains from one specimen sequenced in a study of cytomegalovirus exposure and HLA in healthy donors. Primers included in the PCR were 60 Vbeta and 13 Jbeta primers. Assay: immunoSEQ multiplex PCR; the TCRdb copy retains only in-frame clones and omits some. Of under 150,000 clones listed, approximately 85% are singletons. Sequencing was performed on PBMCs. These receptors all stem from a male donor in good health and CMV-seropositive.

This CDR3 reads CASSPGTGGQPQHF. CDR3 DNA sequence: TGTGCCAGTAGTCCCGGGACAGGGGGGCAGCCCCAGCATTTT. The rearrangement joins TRBV19 to TRBJ1-5; the match to TRBD1 covers 11 bases. Trimming took 5 bases from V and 7 from J; bases not matched to a gene: 4. This CDR3 contains 14 residues. CDR1 is LNHDA and CDR2 is SQIVND in the germline V gene (reference sequence). The whole variable domain, remainder taken from reference TRBV19 and TRBJ1-5, is DGGITQSPKYLFRKEGQNVTLSCEQNLNHDAMYWYRQDPGQGLRLIYYSQIVNDFQKGDIAEGYSVSREKKESFPLTVTSAQKNPTAFYLCASSPGTGGQPQHFGDGTRLSIL.

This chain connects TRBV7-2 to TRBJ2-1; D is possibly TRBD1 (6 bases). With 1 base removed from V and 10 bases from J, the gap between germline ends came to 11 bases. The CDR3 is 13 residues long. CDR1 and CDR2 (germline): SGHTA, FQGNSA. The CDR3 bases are TGTGCCAGCAGCTTAGGGGGGCGAGTGGAGCAGTTCTTC. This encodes CASSLGGRVEQFF.

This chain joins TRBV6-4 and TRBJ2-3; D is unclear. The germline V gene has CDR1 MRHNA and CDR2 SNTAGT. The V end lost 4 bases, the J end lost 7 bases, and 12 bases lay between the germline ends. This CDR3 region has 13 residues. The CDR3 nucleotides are TGTGCCAGCAGTGCCTACAGCCAGAATACGCAGTATTTT. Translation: CASSAYSQNTQYF.

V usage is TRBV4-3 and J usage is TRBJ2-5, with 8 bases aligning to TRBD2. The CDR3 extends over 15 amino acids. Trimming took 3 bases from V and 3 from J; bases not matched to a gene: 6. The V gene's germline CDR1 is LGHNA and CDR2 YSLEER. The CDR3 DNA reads TGCGCCAGCAGCCATATTACTAGCGGAAAAGAGACCCAGTACTTC. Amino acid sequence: CASSHITSGKETQYF.

CDR3 in DNA: TGTGCCAGCAGGGTGGCGGGAGGCACGAACACCGGGGAGCTGTTTTTT. Protein sequence: CASRVAGGTNTGELFF. The rearrangement links TRBV7-2 to TRBJ2-2; 8 bases agree with TRBD2. Trimming cost V 6 bases and J 0 bases; bases outside gene matches: 6. The CDR3 contains 16 residues. CDR1 and CDR2 (germline): SGHTA, FQGNSA.

CDR3: CASESGSRTGELFF. DNA of the CDR3: TGTGCCAGTGAAAGCGGGAGCCGAACCGGGGAGCTGTTTTTT. The chain uses TRBV19 and TRBJ2-2, with TRBD2 matching 8 bases. The germline CDR1 and CDR2 sequences are LNHDA and SQIVND (reference sequence). CDR3 length: 14 amino acids. The J segment lost 5 bases and the V segment lost 8 bases, leaving 7 bases of the junction unmatched.

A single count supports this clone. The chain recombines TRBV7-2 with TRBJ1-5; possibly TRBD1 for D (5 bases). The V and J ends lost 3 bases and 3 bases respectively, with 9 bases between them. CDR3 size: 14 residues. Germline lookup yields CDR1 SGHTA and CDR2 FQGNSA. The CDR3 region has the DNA TGTGCCAGCAGCTTTTCCAGGGCCAATCAGCCCCAGCATTTT. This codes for CASSFSRANQPQHF.

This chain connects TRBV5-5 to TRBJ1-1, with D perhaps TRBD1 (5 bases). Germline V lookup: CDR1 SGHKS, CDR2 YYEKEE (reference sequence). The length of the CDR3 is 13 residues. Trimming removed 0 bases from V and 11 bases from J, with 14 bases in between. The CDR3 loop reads CASSLEGRTSAFF. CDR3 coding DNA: TGTGCCAGCAGCTTGGAGGGGCGGACTAGCGCTTTCTTT.

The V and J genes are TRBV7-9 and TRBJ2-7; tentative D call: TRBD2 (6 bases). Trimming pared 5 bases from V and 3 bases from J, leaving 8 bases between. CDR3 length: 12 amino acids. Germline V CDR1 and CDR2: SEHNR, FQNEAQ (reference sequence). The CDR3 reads CASSGLSYEQYF. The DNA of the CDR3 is TGTGCCAGCAGCGGACTAAGCTACGAGCAGTACTTC.

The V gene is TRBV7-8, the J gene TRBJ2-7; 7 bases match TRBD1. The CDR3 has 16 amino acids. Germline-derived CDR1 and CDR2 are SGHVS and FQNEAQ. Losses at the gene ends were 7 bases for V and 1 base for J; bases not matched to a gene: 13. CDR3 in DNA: TGTGCCAGCACTCGGATACGGGACAGCAAATCCTACGAGCAGTACTTC. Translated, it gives CASTRIRDSKSYEQYF. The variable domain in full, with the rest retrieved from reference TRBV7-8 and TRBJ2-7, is GAGVSQSPRYKVAKRGQDVALRCDPISGHVSLFWYQQALGQGPEFLTYFQNEAQLDKSGLPSDRFFAERPEGSVSTLKIQRTQQEDSAVYLCASTRIRDSKSYEQYFGPGTRLTVT.

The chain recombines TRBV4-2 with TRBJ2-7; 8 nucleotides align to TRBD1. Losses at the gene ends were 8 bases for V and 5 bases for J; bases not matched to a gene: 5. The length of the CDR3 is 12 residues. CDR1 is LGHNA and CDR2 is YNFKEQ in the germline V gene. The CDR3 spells CASRDRRHEQYF. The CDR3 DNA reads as TGTGCCAGCCGGGACAGGCGCCACGAGCAGTACTTC.

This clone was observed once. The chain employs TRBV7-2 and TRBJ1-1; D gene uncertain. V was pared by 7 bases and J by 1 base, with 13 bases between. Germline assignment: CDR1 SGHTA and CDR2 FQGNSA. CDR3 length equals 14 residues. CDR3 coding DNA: TGTGCCAGCACCTTTGGGCCGGCGAACACTGAAGCTTTCTTT. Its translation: CASTFGPANTEAFF.

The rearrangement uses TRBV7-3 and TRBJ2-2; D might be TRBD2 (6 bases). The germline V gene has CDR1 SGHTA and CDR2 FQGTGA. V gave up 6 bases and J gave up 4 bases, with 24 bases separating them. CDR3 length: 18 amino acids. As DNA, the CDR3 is TGTGCCAGCAGATCAACCCAATCGGGAGTGAGGGGCACCGGGGAGCTGTTTTTT. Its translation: CASRSTQSGVRGTGELFF.

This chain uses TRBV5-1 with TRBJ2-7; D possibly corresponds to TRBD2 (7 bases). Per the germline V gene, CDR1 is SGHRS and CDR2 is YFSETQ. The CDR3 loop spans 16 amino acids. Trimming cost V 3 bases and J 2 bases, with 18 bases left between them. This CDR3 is CASSWGGGGSTYEQYF. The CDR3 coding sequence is TGCGCCAGCAGCTGGGGGGGAGGGGGATCGACCTACGAGCAGTACTTC.

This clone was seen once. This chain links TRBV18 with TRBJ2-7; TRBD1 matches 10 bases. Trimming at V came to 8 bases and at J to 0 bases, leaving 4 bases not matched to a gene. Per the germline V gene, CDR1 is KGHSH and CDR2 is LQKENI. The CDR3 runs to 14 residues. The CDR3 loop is CASNRDRGSYEQYF. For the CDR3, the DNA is TGTGCCAGCAACCGGGACAGGGGCTCCTACGAGCAGTACTTC.

CDR3 loop: CASSVKLANPNNEQFF. CDR3 DNA: TGTGCCAGCAGCGTAAAGCTAGCGAATCCGAACAATGAGCAGTTCTTC. This rearrangement joins TRBV9 to TRBJ2-1, with D tentatively TRBD2 (6 bases). The germline CDR1 and CDR2 sequences are SGDLS and YYNGEE. This CDR3 contains 16 residues. Trimming cost V 1 base and J 5 bases, with 16 bases left between them. Variable domain in full (rest from reference TRBV9 and TRBJ2-1): DSGVTQTPKHLITATGQRVTLRCSPRSGDLSVYWYQQSLDQGLQFLIQYYNGEERAKGNILERFSAQQFPDLHSELNLSSLELGDSALYFCASSVKLANPNNEQFFGPGTRLTVL.

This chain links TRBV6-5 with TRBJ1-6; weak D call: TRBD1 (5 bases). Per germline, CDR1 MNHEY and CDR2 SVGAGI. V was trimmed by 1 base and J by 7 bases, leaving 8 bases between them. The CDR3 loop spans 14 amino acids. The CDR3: CASSYFGGNSPLHF. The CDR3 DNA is TGTGCCAGCAGTTACTTTGGGGGGAATTCACCCCTCCACTTT.

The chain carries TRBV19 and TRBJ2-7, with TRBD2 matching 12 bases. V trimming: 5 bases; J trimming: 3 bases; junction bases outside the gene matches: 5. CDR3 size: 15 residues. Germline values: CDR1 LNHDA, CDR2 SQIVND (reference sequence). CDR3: CASSSTSGRIYEQYF. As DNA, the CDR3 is TGTGCCAGTAGTTCGACTAGCGGGAGAATCTACGAGCAGTACTTC.

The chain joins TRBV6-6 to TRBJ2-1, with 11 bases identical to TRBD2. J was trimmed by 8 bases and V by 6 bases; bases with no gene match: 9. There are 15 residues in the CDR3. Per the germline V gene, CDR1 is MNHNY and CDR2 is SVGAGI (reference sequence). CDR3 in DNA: TGTGCCAGCAGCGCAACTAGCGGGAGACGTGATGAGCAGTTCTTC. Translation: CASSATSGRRDEQFF.

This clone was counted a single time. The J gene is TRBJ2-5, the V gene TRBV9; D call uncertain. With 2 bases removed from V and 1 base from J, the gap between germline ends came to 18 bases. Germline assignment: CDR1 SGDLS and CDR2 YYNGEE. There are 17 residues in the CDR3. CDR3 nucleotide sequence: TGTGCCAGCAGCGTTTTTGCAACGGAGCAGTTCCAAGAGACCCAGTACTTC. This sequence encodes CASSVFATEQFQETQYF.

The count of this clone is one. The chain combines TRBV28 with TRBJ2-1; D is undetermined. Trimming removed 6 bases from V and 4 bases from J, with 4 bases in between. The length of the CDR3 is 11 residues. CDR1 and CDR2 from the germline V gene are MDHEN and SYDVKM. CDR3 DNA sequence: TGTGCCAGCAGCCTTTACAATGAGCAGTTCTTC. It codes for CASSLYNEQFF.